One and the same sample provided the 7 T cell receptor beta chains below, sequenced in a study of T cells in Graves' hyperthyroidism and ophthalmopathy. Template material for amplifying TCR beta CDR3 regions consisted of RNA transcripts. First-round RT-PCR of the TCR CDR3 relied on the HTBI primer set. From the multiplex PCR reads, TCRdb called clonotypes with MiXCR, one entry per CDR3 protein. The sample has 550,000 to 850,000 distinct CDR3 sequences, 18% seen once. Sequencing was carried out using blood. These receptor sequences come from a woman between 45 and 65 years old with Graves' hyperthyroidism that later progressed to Graves' ophthalmopathy.

This rearrangement joins TRBV5-1 to TRBJ2-2; 12 bases line up with TRBD2. Trimming took 5 bases from V and 1 from J; bases not matched to a gene: 3. CDR3 length equals 16 residues. Germline loops: CDR1 SGHRS, CDR2 YFSETQ. CDR3 sequence reads: CASRTSGGLNTGELFF. The CDR3 nucleotides read TGCGCCAGCAGGACTAGCGGGGGCCTGAACACCGGGGAGCTGTTTTTT.

This sequence joins TRBV7-3 and TRBJ2-2; 9 nucleotides match TRBD2. Germline-derived CDR1 and CDR2 are SGHTA and FQGTGA. V was clipped by 2 bases and J by 7 bases; unmatched bases: 5. The CDR3 contains 15 residues. This chain's CDR3 is CASSLLAGANGELFF. The CDR3 region has the DNA TGTGCCAGCAGCTTATTAGCGGGGGCTAACGGGGAGCTGTTTTTT.

This clonotype was seen repeatedly, ten times or more. This chain uses TRBV20-1 with TRBJ2-3, with TRBD2 matching 7 bases. Germline CDR1 is DFQATT and CDR2 is SNEGSKA (reference sequence). The junction had 13 bases not matched to a gene; V was cut back by 4 bases and J by 3 bases. The CDR3 extends over 16 amino acids. For the CDR3, the DNA is TGCAGTGCTAATCTGCGCGGGGGAACCTGGACAGATACGCAGTATTTT. This encodes CSANLRGGTWTDTQYF.

This clonotype was picked up a small number of times. The chain recombines TRBV7-9 with TRBJ1-1, with 7 bases that match TRBD1. CDR1 is SEHNR, CDR2 FQNEAQ, per germline (reference sequence). With 3 bases clipped from V and 5 bases from J, the junction kept 9 bases outside the gene matches. CDR3 length: 15 residues. The CDR3 loop is CASSFPTGISTEAFF. CDR3 nucleotides: TGTGCCAGCAGCTTTCCGACAGGGATCAGTACTGAAGCTTTCTTT.

This chain joins TRBV6-1 and TRBJ2-7; D could derive from TRBD1 or TRBD2 (5 bases each). The CDR3 contains 14 residues. Between the trimmed V and J ends, which lost 6 bases and 2 bases, there was a span of 14 bases. In germline, CDR1 is MNHNS, CDR2 SASEGT. The CDR3 reads CASSRRDPPYEQYF. Written as DNA, the CDR3 is TGTGCCAGCAGCCGACGGGACCCCCCCTACGAGCAGTACTTC.

This clonotype was seen ten or more times. The rearrangement links TRBV6-1 to TRBJ1-1; tentative D call: TRBD1 (5 bases). Trimming cost V 4 bases and J 1 base, with 7 bases left between them. There are 13 residues in the CDR3. Looked up from germline, CDR1 is MNHNS and CDR2 is SASEGT. The chain's CDR3 is CASSGGTNTEAFF. The CDR3 DNA reads TGTGCCAGCAGTGGGGGGACGAACACTGAAGCTTTCTTT.

In its sample, this clonotype was seen a few times. The chain links TRBV19 to TRBJ1-2; 9 positions match TRBD1. The junction had 10 bases not matched to a gene; V was cut back by 7 bases and J by 7 bases. Germline CDR1 LNHDA, CDR2 SQIVND (reference sequence). CDR3 length: 14 amino acids. The CDR3 loop is CASTGRTGASGYTF. CDR3 sequence (DNA): TGTGCCAGTACCGGTCGGACAGGGGCCAGTGGCTACACCTTC. The whole variable domain, filled in from reference TRBV19 and TRBJ1-2, reads DGGITQSPKYLFRKEGQNVTLSCEQNLNHDAMYWYRQDPGQGLRLIYYSQIVNDFQKGDIAEGYSVSREKKESFPLTVTSAQKNPTAFYLCASTGRTGASGYTFGSGTRLTVV.